The clone carrying this TCR beta chain appeared a few times. A J-beta primer mix and a sample-barcoded 5' primer were used in a second PCR of about 7 to 12 cycles. TCRdb recomputed calls from the 5' RACE reads with MiXCR, one row per CDR3 protein. The table includes 1.5 million to 1.8 million distinct CDR3 sequences, approximately 43% detected once. The entry originates in a study of blood T cells in healthy people across ages. This CDR3 is 17 amino acids long. Trimming stripped 3 bases from V and 5 bases from J, with 20 bases between. Germline CDR1 SGHTA, CDR2 FQGNSA. Sequencing input: blood. This TCR came from a woman under 30 in good health. This chain connects TRBV7-2 to TRBJ2-1; the D gene is possibly TRBD1 (6 bases). In nucleotides, the CDR3 is TGTGCCAGCAGCTTCCATTTCCGGGACATCGCAAACAATGAGCAGTTCTTC. This codes for CASSFHFRDIANNEQFF.